This T cell receptor beta chain was recorded in a study of T cells in localized non-small cell lung cancer. Regarding the study as a whole: Heterogeneity remains possible because sequencing was limited to only one tumor region. Appearing in adjacent lung were a median roughly 60 of the top 100 tumor clones.

The V and J ends lost 7 bases and 11 bases, in that order; junction bases with no gene match: 15. The CDR3 is made up of 14 amino acids. Germline CDR1 reads MNHNY; CDR2 reads SVGAGI (reference sequence). Clones were sequenced by immunoSEQ multiplex PCR, and TCRdb holds only the in-frame ones, with some missing. The table includes about 72,000 clones, almost 85% detected once. This clone was detected only a few times. Its specificity is not known. The sequences come from peripheral blood, collected before any cancer treatment. This TCR came from an older female donor with stage I lung adenocarcinoma. V is TRBV6-6 and J is TRBJ1-1; TRBD1 matches 8 bases. The CDR3 reads CASTNIRAGGWAFF. CDR3 bases: TGTGCCAGCACCAATATCCGGGCAGGGGGCTGGGCTTTCTTT.